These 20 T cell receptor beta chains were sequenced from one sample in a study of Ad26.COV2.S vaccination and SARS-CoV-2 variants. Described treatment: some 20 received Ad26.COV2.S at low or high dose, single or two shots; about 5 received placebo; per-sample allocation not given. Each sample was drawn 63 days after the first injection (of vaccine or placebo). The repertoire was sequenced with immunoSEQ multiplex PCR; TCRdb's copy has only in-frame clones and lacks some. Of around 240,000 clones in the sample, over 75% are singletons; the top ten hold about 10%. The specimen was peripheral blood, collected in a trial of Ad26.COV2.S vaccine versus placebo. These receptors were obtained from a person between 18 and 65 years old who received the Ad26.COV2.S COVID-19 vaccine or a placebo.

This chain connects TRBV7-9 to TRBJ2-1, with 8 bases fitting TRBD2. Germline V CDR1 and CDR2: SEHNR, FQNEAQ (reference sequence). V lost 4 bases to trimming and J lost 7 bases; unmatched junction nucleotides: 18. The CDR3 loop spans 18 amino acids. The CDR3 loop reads CASSSPGVAGFFNNEQFF. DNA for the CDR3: TGTGCCAGCAGCTCCCCGGGGGTAGCGGGGTTTTTTAATAATGAGCAGTTCTTC.

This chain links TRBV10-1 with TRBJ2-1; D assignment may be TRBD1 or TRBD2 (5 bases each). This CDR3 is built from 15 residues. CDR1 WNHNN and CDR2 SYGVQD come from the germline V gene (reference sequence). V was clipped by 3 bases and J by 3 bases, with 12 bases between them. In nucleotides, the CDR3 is TGCGCCAGCAGTGACGGGGCTGGCAACTACAATGAGCAGTTCTTC. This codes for CASSDGAGNYNEQFF.

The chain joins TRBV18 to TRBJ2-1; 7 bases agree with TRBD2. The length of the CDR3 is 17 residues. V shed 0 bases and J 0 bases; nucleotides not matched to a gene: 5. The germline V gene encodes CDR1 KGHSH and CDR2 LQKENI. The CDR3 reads CASSPPGGGSSYNEQFF. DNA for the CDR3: TGTGCCAGCTCACCACCTGGGGGGGGGAGCTCCTACAATGAGCAGTTCTTC. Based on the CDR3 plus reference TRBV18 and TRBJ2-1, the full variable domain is NAGVMQNPRHLVRRRGQEARLRCSPMKGHSHVYWYRQLPEEGLKFMVYLQKENIIDESGMPKERFSAEFPKEGPSILRIQQVVRGDSAAYFCASSPPGGGSSYNEQFFGPGTRLTVL.

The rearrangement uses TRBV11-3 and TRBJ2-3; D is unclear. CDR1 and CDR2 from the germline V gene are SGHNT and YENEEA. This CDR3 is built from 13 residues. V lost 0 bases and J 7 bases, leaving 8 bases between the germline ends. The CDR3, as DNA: TGTGCCAGCAGCTTAGAGTCTGAATATACGCAGTATTTT. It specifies CASSLESEYTQYF.

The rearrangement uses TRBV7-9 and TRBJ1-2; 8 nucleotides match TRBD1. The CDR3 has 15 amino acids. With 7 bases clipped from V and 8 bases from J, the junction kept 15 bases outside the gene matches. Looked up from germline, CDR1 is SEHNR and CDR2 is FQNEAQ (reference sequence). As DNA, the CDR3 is TGTGCCAGCACCCCATCTTCGACAGGGGAAAGCGGCTACACCTTC. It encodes CASTPSSTGESGYTF.

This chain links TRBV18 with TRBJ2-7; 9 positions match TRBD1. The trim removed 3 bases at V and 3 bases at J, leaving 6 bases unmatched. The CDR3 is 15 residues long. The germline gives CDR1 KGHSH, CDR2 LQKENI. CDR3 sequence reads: CASSPGQGAIYEQYF. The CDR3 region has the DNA TGTGCCAGCTCACCGGGACAGGGTGCTATCTACGAGCAGTACTTC.

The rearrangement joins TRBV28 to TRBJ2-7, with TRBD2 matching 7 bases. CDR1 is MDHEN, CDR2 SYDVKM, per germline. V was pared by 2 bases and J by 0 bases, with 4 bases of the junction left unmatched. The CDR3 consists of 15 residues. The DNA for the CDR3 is TGTGCCAGCAGTTTAGGGGGGGTCAGCTCCTACGAGCAGTACTTC. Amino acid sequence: CASSLGGVSSYEQYF.

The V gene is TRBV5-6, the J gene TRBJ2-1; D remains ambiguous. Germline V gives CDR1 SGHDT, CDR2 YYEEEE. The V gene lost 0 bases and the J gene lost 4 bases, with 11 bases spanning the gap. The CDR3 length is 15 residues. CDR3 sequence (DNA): TGTGCCAGCAGCTTGGACGGTTGGTGGTACAATGAGCAGTTCTTC. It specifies CASSLDGWWYNEQFF.

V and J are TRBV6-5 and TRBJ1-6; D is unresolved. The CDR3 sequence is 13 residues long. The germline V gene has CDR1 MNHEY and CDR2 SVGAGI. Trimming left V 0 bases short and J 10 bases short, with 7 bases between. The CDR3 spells CASSYSELSPLHF. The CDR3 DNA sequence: TGTGCCAGCAGTTACTCCGAGCTATCACCCCTCCACTTT.

DNA for the CDR3: TGTGCCAGCAGTGACAGCGGGGGCTTAAATGAAAAACTGTTTTTT. This codes for CASSDSGGLNEKLFF. The chain links TRBV25-1 to TRBJ1-4, with D tentatively TRBD1 (6 bases). V lost 3 bases to trimming and J lost 5 bases, with 13 bases between them. Germline CDR1 MGHDK, CDR2 SYGVNS. This CDR3 is 15 amino acids long.

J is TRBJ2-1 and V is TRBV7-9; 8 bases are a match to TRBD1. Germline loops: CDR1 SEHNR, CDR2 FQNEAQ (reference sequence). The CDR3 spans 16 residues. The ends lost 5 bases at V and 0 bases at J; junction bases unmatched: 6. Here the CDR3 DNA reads TGTGCCAGCAGCCCCCGGACAGGGAGCTCCTACAATGAGCAGTTCTTC. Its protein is CASSPRTGSSYNEQFF.

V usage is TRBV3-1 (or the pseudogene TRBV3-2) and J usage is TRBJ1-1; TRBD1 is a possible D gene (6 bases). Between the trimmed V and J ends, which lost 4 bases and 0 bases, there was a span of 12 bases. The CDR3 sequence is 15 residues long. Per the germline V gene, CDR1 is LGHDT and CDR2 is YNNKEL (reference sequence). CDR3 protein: CASSPGGGVNTEAFF. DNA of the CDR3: TGTGCCAGCAGCCCGGGCGGGGGCGTGAACACTGAAGCTTTCTTT.

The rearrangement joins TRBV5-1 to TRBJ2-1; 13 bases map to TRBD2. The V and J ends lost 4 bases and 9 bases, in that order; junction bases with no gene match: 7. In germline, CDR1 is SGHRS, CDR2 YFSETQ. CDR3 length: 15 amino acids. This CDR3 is CASSAGTSGISEQFF. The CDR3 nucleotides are TGCGCCAGCAGCGCCGGGACTAGCGGGATAAGTGAGCAGTTCTTC.

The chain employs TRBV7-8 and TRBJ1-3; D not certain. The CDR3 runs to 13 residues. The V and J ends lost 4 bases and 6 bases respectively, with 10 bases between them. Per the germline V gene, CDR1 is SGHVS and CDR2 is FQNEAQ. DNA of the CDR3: TGTGCCAGCAGCTCACGGGGTTCAAACACCATATATTTT. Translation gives CASSSRGSNTIYF.

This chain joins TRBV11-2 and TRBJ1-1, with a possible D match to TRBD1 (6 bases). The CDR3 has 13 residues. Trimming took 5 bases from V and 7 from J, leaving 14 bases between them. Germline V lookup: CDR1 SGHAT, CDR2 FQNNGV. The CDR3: CASSPLRGIEAFF. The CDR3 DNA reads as TGTGCCAGCAGCCCCTTGAGGGGGATTGAAGCTTTCTTT.

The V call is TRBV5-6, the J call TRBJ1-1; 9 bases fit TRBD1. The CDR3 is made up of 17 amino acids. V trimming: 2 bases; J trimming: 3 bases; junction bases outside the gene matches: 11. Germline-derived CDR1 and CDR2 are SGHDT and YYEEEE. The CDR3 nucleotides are TGTGCCAGCAGCTTCCGAGGGACAGGGATTGGGCACACTGAAGCTTTCTTT. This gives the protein CASSFRGTGIGHTEAFF.

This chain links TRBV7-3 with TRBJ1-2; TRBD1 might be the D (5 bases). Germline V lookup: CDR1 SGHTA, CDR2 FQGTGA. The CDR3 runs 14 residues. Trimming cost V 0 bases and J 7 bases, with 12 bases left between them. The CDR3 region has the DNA TGTGCCAGCAGCTTAACAGAGGGGACTAGTGGCTACACCTTC. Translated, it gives CASSLTEGTSGYTF.

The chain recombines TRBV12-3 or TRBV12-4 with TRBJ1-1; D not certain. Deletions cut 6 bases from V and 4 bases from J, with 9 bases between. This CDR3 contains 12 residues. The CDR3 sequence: CASRGMSTEAFF. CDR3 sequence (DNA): TGTGCCAGCAGGGGGATGAGCACTGAAGCTTTCTTT.

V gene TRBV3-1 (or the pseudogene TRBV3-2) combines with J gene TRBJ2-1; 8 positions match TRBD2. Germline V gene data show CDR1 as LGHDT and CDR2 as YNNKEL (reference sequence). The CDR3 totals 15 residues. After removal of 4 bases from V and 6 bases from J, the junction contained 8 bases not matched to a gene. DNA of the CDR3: TGTGCCAGCAGCCCGAGCGGGAGCTGGGGCAATGAGCAGTTCTTC. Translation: CASSPSGSWGNEQFF.

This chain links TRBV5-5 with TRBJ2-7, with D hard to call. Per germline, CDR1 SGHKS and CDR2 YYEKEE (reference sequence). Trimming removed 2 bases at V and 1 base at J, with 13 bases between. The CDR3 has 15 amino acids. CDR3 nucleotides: TGTGCCAGCAGCTTCGAAATGGCCCCTTCCTACGAGCAGTACTTC. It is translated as CASSFEMAPSYEQYF.